This TCR beta chain was sequenced in a study of OX40 agonist ivuxolimab in advanced cancers. Across the study: Across the patients, intravenous ivuxolimab was delivered every 2 weeks at 0.01 to 10 mg/kg. General observations from the study: Partial responders receiving 0.1-3.0 mg/kg showed among the lowest clonal expansion. There were, on average, more expanded clones in CD8+ T cells than in CD4+.

Clones were sequenced by immunoSEQ multiplex PCR, and TCRdb holds only the in-frame ones, with some missing. Here the sample spans 80,000 or so clones, more than 70% being singletons. Concerning this clone: Its antigen is undetermined.

V was pared by 4 bases and J by 13 bases, with 16 bases of the junction left unmatched. The germline V gene encodes CDR1 SNHLY and CDR2 FYNNEI. CDR3 length: 14 residues. Blood samples were obtained at baseline, cycle 4 day 1, and cycle 7 day 1. This TCR was recovered from an adult with an advanced solid tumor such as melanoma, head and neck, liver or kidney cancer. The V and J genes are TRBV2 and TRBJ2-7; 7 nucleotides agree with TRBD2. The sample consisted of CD4+ or CD8+ T cells sorted from blood, taken in a trial of the OX40 agonist ivuxolimab. The DNA of the CDR3 is TGTGCCAGCAGTGTGCAGGTGGGCGGGGGTTACGAATACTTC. Translating gives CASSVQVGGGYEYF. Full variable domain (outside the CDR3, taken from reference TRBV2 and TRBJ2-7): EPEVTQTPSHQVTQMGQEVILRCVPISNHLYFYWYRQILGQKVEFLVSFYNNEISEKSEIFDDQFSVERPDGSNFTLKIRSTKLEDSAMYFCASSVQVGGGYEYFGPGTRLTVT.